The T cell receptor (beta chain) under discussion was sequenced for a study of neoadjuvant anti-PD-1 for oral cavity cancer. Whole-study context: Most patients had three to four biweekly doses of 3 mg/kg nivolumab before resection.

V was clipped by 2 bases and J by 6 bases, with 5 bases between them. This CDR3 contains 12 residues. The germline gives CDR1 SNHLY, CDR2 FYNNEI. Blood libraries mostly used approximately 450 ng genomic DNA, six replicates each. Only in-frame clones appear in the TCRdb table, and some are missing; sequencing was by immunoSEQ multiplex PCR. The sample has about 81,000 clones; approximately 84% are singletons. The study, taken as a whole, reports: Higher pretreatment blood Treg/Th17 ratios correlated with higher pretreatment blood and lower post-treatment tumor TCRbeta clonality.

This clone was counted a few times. Its matching antigen is unknown. The gene calls are TRBV2 and TRBJ1-5; D remains ambiguous. The origin of this receptor is a person aged 40 to 85 with oral cavity squamous cell carcinoma. Here the sequenced sample was PBMCs, taken before nivolumab (anti-PD-1) treatment. The CDR3 nucleotides read TGTGCCAGCAGTGAATTCGGTCAGCCCCAGCATTTT. It translates to CASSEFGQPQHF.